Below are 7 T cell receptor beta chains sequenced from a single sample in a study of shared clonotypes between healthy human individuals. Assay: immunoSEQ multiplex PCR; the TCRdb copy retains only in-frame clones and omits some. Among 500,000 to 700,000 clones listed, approximately 96% were seen once. The naive CD8 population came from CD45RO-negative cells selected for CCR7, without terminally differentiated effector memory CD45RA+ cells. The sequencing sample was made of naive CD8+ T cells sorted from blood. Receptor source: a woman aged 25 to 39 in good health.

This chain uses TRBV18 with TRBJ1-4, with a weak D call TRBD1 (5 bases). CDR1 and CDR2 from the germline V gene are KGHSH and LQKENI. The V end was cut by 5 bases, the J end by 0 bases, with 13 bases between. The CDR3 spans 16 residues. CDR3 in amino acids: CASSDEGLATNEKLFF. In DNA form, the CDR3 reads TGTGCCAGCTCAGATGAGGGGCTTGCAACTAATGAAAAACTGTTTTTT.

The V gene is TRBV5-1, the J gene TRBJ2-7; possible D gene TRBD2, 6 bases. Per germline, CDR1 SGHRS and CDR2 YFSETQ. The CDR3 is made up of 12 amino acids. The V end was cut by 6 bases, the J end by 2 bases, with 9 bases between. The DNA for the CDR3 is TGCGCCAGCACCGGGGAGGCCTACGAGCAGTACTTC. Protein: CASTGEAYEQYF.

J is TRBJ1-1 and V is TRBV9, with a possible D match to TRBD1 (6 bases). The CDR3 spans 13 residues. Germline V gives CDR1 SGDLS, CDR2 YYNGEE. The V gene lost 7 bases and the J gene lost 4 bases, with 14 bases spanning the gap. The CDR3 here is CASEGGGGTEAFF. CDR3 DNA: TGTGCCAGCGAGGGAGGGGGTGGCACTGAAGCTTTCTTT.

The chain joins TRBV10-2 to TRBJ2-7; 9 positions match TRBD2. The junction had 3 bases not matched to a gene; V was cut back by 0 bases and J by 0 bases. Germline-derived CDR1 and CDR2 are WSHSY and SAAADI. This CDR3 comprises 16 residues. CDR3 in DNA: TGCGCCAGCAGTGAGTCGGATAGCGGGAGCTCCTACGAGCAGTACTTC. Its protein product is CASSESDSGSSYEQYF.

The rearrangement links TRBV5-4 to TRBJ1-1, with D maybe TRBD1 (5 bases). Per germline, CDR1 SGHNT and CDR2 YYREEE (reference sequence). Trimming pared 0 bases from V and 1 base from J, leaving 7 bases between. The CDR3 loop spans 14 amino acids. CDR3 coding DNA: TGTGCCAGCAGCTTGGGGACAAAGAACACTGAAGCTTTCTTT. It codes for CASSLGTKNTEAFF.

The CDR3 sequence is CASSQGRSYEQYF. DNA of the CDR3: TGCGCCAGCAGTCAGGGCCGCTCCTACGAGCAGTACTTC. The V call is TRBV10-1, the J call TRBJ2-7, with D possibly matching TRBD1 (5 bases). V was pared by 5 bases and J by 0 bases, with 8 bases between. The CDR3 runs to 13 residues. The germline V gene encodes CDR1 WNHNN and CDR2 SYGVQD (reference sequence).

The J gene is TRBJ1-5, the V gene TRBV28, with D unresolved. From germline, CDR1 is MDHEN and CDR2 SYDVKM. This CDR3 has 13 amino acids. Trimming pared 2 bases from V and 5 bases from J, leaving 7 bases between. DNA of the CDR3: TGTGCCAGCAGTTTAGCCTTAGATCAGCCCCAGCATTTT. This encodes CASSLALDQPQHF.